The next 26 T cell receptor beta chains were all read from a single sample in a study of blood T cells in healthy people across ages. For the second PCR, which ran for roughly 6 to 11 cycles, a sample-barcoded 5' primer and a J-beta primer mix were used. One entry per CDR3 protein results from TCRdb running MiXCR on the 5' RACE reads. The sample includes fewer than 900,000 distinct CDR3 sequences, about 40% of them seen just once. Sequencing input: blood. These TCRs come from a woman aged 55-69 years in good health.

The chain is built from TRBV10-3 and TRBJ1-1; D unclear. The CDR3 sequence is 13 residues long. The V end was cut by 6 bases, the J end by 8 bases, with 16 bases between. Per germline, CDR1 ENHRY and CDR2 SYGVKD. The CDR3 DNA follows: TGTGCCATCAGCCGGGAGGGAGGGTCCGAAGCTTTCTTT. Protein sequence: CAISREGGSEAFF.

This clonotype has a handful of counts. V and J are TRBV27 and TRBJ2-6, with unresolved D. CDR3 length equals 16 residues. Germline V gives CDR1 MNHEY, CDR2 SMNVEV (reference sequence). The V end lost 5 bases, the J end lost 2 bases, and 13 bases lay between the germline ends. The DNA for the CDR3 is TGTGCCAGCAGTCTCCTACCGACTGCTGGGGCCAACGTCCTGACTTTC. Encoded protein: CASSLLPTAGANVLTF. Variable domain in full (rest from reference TRBV27 and TRBJ2-6): EAQVTQNPRYLITVTGKKLTVTCSQNMNHEYMSWYRQDPGLGLRQIYYSMNVEVTDKGDVPEGYKVSRKEKRNFPLILESPSPNQTSLYFCASSLLPTAGANVLTFGAGSRLTVL.

This clonotype occurred a few times. The chain carries TRBV7-2 and TRBJ2-4; tentatively, D is TRBD2 (7 bases). Trimming left V 5 bases short and J 6 bases short, with 17 bases between. The CDR3 has 15 residues. CDR1 is SGHTA and CDR2 is FQGNSA in the germline V gene. CDR3 amino acids: CASSQRGGKGNIQYF. CDR3 DNA sequence: TGTGCCAGCAGCCAAAGGGGGGGAAAGGGAAACATTCAGTACTTC. Full variable domain (remainder filled in from reference TRBV7-2 and TRBJ2-4): GAGVSQSPSNKVTEKGKDVELRCDPISGHTALYWYRQSLGQGLEFLIYFQGNSAPDKSGLPSDRFSAERTGGSVSTLTIQRTQQEDSAVYLCASSQRGGKGNIQYFGAGTRLSVL.

This clonotype has at least ten counts. The junction does not match germline at one end; this may be a read error. The chain joins TRBV27 to TRBJ2-5; D not certain. CDR3 length: 12 amino acids. Germline V gene lookup returns CDR1 MNHEY and CDR2 SMNVEV (reference sequence). In DNA form, the CDR3 reads TGTGCCAGCAGTTTACCCCAAGGGACCCAGTACTTC. This codes for CASSLPQGTQYF.

Worth noting for this clonotype: At one end the junction does not follow the germline gene, possibly because of a read error. The genes are TRBV6-5 and TRBJ2-5; D is uncertain. Gene TRBJ2-7 matches the end of the DNA better, so the J call may be wrong. Germline V gene sequence: CDR1 MNHEY, CDR2 SVGAGI. The CDR3 is 14 amino acids. CDR3 DNA: TGTGCCAGCAGTGACTCCCTAGGGAAGGGCGAGCAGTACTTC. It is translated as CASSDSLGKGEQYF.

With regard to this clonotype: A much bigger clone sits one base away, suggesting this may be a read error. The J gene is TRBJ2-7, the V gene TRBV12-3 or TRBV12-4; perhaps TRBD2 as D (5 bases). TRBJ2-5 matches the DNA end more closely, so the J call is doubtful. This CDR3 region has 14 residues. The CDR3 loop reads CASSVALGPETQYF. In DNA form, the CDR3 reads TGTGCCAGCAGTGTAGCGCTAGGACCGGAGACCCAGTACTTC.

This clonotype was detected many times. This chain joins TRBV29-1 and TRBJ2-2; D gene unclear. CDR3 length: 13 amino acids. Between the trimmed V and J ends, which lost 1 base and 5 bases, there was a span of 8 bases. Looked up from germline, CDR1 is SQVTM and CDR2 is ANQGSEA. The CDR3 sequence is CSVEGQATGELFF. CDR3 bases: TGCAGCGTTGAAGGACAAGCAACCGGGGAGCTGTTTTTT.

The genes are TRBV5-1 and TRBJ2-5; D call uncertain. CDR1 SGHRS and CDR2 YFSETQ come from the germline V gene. V gave up 3 bases and J gave up 0 bases, with 9 bases separating them. The CDR3 totals 14 residues. The DNA of the CDR3 is TGCGCCAGCAGCTCCCCTTCGTACCAAGAGACCCAGTACTTC. It specifies CASSSPSYQETQYF.

About this clonotype: A clone one base away is much larger, so this may be a read error. This chain links TRBV7-9 with TRBJ2-5; D is ambiguous. The CDR3 contains 16 residues. Trimming shortened V by 5 bases and J by 11 bases, and 27 bases separated the two germline ends. Looked up from germline, CDR1 is SEHNR and CDR2 is FQNEAQ (reference sequence). CDR3 nucleotide sequence: TGTGCCAGCAGCCCGATGAGAGGTGCAACAAGGAATGAGCAGTACTTC. The encoded protein is CASSPMRGATRNEQYF. Filled out from reference TRBV7-9 and TRBJ2-5, the complete variable domain reads DTGVSQNPRHKITKRGQNVTFRCDPISEHNRLYWYRQTLGQGPEFLTYFQNEAQLEKSRLLSDRFSAERPKGSFSTLEIQRTEQGDSAMYLCASSPMRGATRNEQYFGPGTRLLVL.

This clonotype showed up just a few times. The chain joins TRBV25-1 to TRBJ2-3, with a tentative D call TRBD1 (5 bases). The CDR3 extends over 15 amino acids. V gave up 3 bases and J gave up 0 bases, with 10 bases separating them. CDR1 is MGHDK, CDR2 SYGVNS, per germline. In nucleotides, the CDR3 is TGTGCCAGCAGTGATATAGACAGCAGCACAGATACGCAGTATTTT. It encodes CASSDIDSSTDTQYF.

There are a few counts of this clonotype. The chain recombines TRBV7-2 with TRBJ2-7; D is possibly TRBD1 (6 bases). The CDR3 sequence is 14 residues long. Germline V gene sequence: CDR1 SGHTA, CDR2 FQGNSA. Trimming took 5 bases from V and 0 from J, leaving 11 bases between them. The CDR3 coding sequence is TGTGCCAGCAGCCCGAAGACAGGCTCCTACGAGCAGTACTTC. This gives the protein CASSPKTGSYEQYF.

The CDR3 nucleotides read TGTGCCAGCAGTGAATACCGGGGGGCCAACGTCCTGACTTTC. It translates to CASSEYRGANVLTF. V gene TRBV25-1 combines with J gene TRBJ2-6; D remains ambiguous. The CDR3 consists of 14 residues. The ends were cut back, 0 bases at V and 4 bases at J, with 4 bases in the middle. CDR1 MGHDK and CDR2 SYGVNS come from the germline V gene.

The V and J genes are TRBV2 and TRBJ2-7; 11 positions agree with TRBD1. This CDR3 is 13 amino acids long. J gave up 4 bases and V 7 bases, and 3 bases lay outside the gene matches. The V gene's germline CDR1 is SNHLY and CDR2 FYNNEI. CDR3 region: CASKGTGGYEQYF. In DNA, the CDR3 is TGTGCCAGCAAGGGGACAGGGGGGTACGAGCAGTACTTC.

This clonotype was observed a few times. The chain links TRBV20-1 to TRBJ2-2; TRBD2 aligns across 9 bases. The germline CDR1 and CDR2 sequences are DFQATT and SNEGSKA (reference sequence). Unmatched junction bases numbered 12, after V lost 3 bases and J lost 7 bases. The CDR3 sequence is 16 residues long. In DNA form, the CDR3 reads TGCAGTGCTAGTAAGGCGGGGGGGCCGAGGGACGGGGAGCTGTTTTTT. Protein sequence: CSASKAGGPRDGELFF.

This clonotype showed up just a few times. This chain links TRBV6-1 with TRBJ2-1; 7 bases are a match to TRBD2. The CDR3 totals 15 residues. Germline V gene lookup returns CDR1 MNHNS and CDR2 SASEGT. Germline trimming cut 2 bases from V and 8 bases from J; bases unmatched to any gene: 9. DNA for the CDR3: TGTGCCAGCAGTGAAAGTCTTCAGGGAGGGGATGAGCAGTTCTTC. This translates into CASSESLQGGDEQFF.

The chain uses TRBV20-1 and TRBJ2-7; D possibly matches TRBD1 or TRBD2 (5 bases each). The CDR3 loop spans 14 amino acids. Germline values: CDR1 DFQATT, CDR2 SNEGSKA (reference sequence). V was pared by 5 bases and J by 6 bases, with 20 bases between. CDR3 in amino acids: CSASPEGPRGEQYF. In DNA form, the CDR3 reads TGCAGTGCTTCCCCCGAGGGTCCGAGGGGCGAGCAGTACTTC.

The rearrangement joins TRBV7-9 to TRBJ2-1; D is undetermined. V lost 3 bases and J lost 8, with 11 bases in between. This CDR3 is 13 amino acids long. CDR1 and CDR2 from the germline V gene are SEHNR and FQNEAQ (reference sequence). The CDR3 loop reads CASSFEGVDEQFF. CDR3 DNA: TGTGCCAGCAGCTTCGAAGGAGTGGATGAGCAGTTCTTC.

The chain couples TRBV7-9 to TRBJ2-5, with TRBD2 matching over 11 bases. With the DNA end fitting TRBJ2-7 better, the J assignment may be wrong. This CDR3 spans 15 amino acids. Germline V gene data show CDR1 as SEHNR and CDR2 as FQNEAQ (reference sequence). CDR3 DNA sequence: TGTGCCAGCAGCCACGGGACTAGCGGAAAGTACGAGCAGTACTTC. Its translation is CASSHGTSGKYEQYF.

This clonotype was recorded once. The CDR3, as DNA: TGTGCCAGCAGACGGGACCATAACTATGGCTACACCTTC. It translates to CASRRDHNYGYTF. The V call is TRBV6-2 or TRBV6-3, the J call TRBJ1-2; the D gene is possibly TRBD1 (5 bases). Germline CDR1 MNHEY, CDR2 SVGEGT. The CDR3 is made up of 13 amino acids. V was cut by 6 bases and J by 1 base, with 9 bases left in between.

In nucleotides, the CDR3 is TGTGCCAGCACCCCGGGACTTCTATCCTACGAGCAGTACTTC. Residues: CASTPGLLSYEQYF. The V call is TRBV28, the J call TRBJ2-7; D might be TRBD2 (6 bases). Germline CDR1 is MDHEN and CDR2 is SYDVKM. The CDR3 consists of 14 residues. V was clipped by 7 bases and J by 1 base, with 14 bases between them.

This clonotype was found once. The V and J genes are TRBV7-2 and TRBJ2-7; TRBD2 agrees at 11 bases. Trimming took 5 bases from V and 0 from J; bases not matched to a gene: 6. The CDR3 has 16 amino acids. Germline V gives CDR1 SGHTA, CDR2 FQGNSA. The chain's CDR3 is CASSITGTSGSYEQYF. The CDR3 DNA reads TGTGCCAGCAGCATAACCGGGACTAGCGGCTCCTACGAGCAGTACTTC.

With respect to this clonotype: This may come from a read error, since a much larger clone is one base off. The chain joins TRBV5-6 to TRBJ2-1; D gene unclear. From germline, CDR1 is SGHDT and CDR2 YYEEEE. This CDR3 contains 14 residues. The CDR3: CASSLGLSYNEQIF. The CDR3, as DNA: TGTGCCAGCAGCTTGGGGCTCTCCTACAATGAGCAGATCTTC.

Only a few counts were recorded for this clonotype. This sequence joins TRBV10-3 and TRBJ1-6; tentatively, D is TRBD1 (5 bases). In germline, CDR1 is ENHRY, CDR2 SYGVKD. CDR3 length: 13 residues. V lost 2 bases, J lost 10 bases, and 9 bases lay in between. The CDR3 loop reads CAISEAEGSPLHF. The DNA for the CDR3 is TGTGCCATCAGTGAGGCGGAGGGGTCACCCCTCCACTTT.

This sequence joins TRBV20-1 and TRBJ1-1, with D perhaps TRBD1 (5 bases). V gave up 3 bases and J gave up 1 base, with 9 bases separating them. The CDR3 sequence is 13 residues long. Germline CDR1 reads DFQATT; CDR2 reads SNEGSKA (reference sequence). The CDR3 is CSASRGENTEAFF. In DNA form, the CDR3 reads TGCAGTGCTAGTAGGGGCGAGAACACTGAAGCTTTCTTT.

For the CDR3, the DNA is TGCAGTGCGGGTCTGCCAGGAAACTATGGCTACACCTTC. Translating gives CSAGLPGNYGYTF. This chain uses TRBV20-1 with TRBJ1-2; D unresolved. V lost 6 bases and J lost 2, with 13 bases in between. This CDR3 has 13 amino acids. Germline CDR1 and CDR2: DFQATT and SNEGSKA (reference sequence).

The rearrangement joins TRBV5-8 to TRBJ1-2; D gene unclear. Germline loops: CDR1 SGHTS, CDR2 YDEGEE. Trimming took off 4 bases at V and 8 bases at J, with 18 bases between the two ends. The CDR3 runs to 14 residues. Here the CDR3 reads CASSVGRTLRGYTF. The CDR3 DNA reads as TGTGCCAGCAGCGTGGGCCGGACCCTCAGGGGCTACACCTTC.